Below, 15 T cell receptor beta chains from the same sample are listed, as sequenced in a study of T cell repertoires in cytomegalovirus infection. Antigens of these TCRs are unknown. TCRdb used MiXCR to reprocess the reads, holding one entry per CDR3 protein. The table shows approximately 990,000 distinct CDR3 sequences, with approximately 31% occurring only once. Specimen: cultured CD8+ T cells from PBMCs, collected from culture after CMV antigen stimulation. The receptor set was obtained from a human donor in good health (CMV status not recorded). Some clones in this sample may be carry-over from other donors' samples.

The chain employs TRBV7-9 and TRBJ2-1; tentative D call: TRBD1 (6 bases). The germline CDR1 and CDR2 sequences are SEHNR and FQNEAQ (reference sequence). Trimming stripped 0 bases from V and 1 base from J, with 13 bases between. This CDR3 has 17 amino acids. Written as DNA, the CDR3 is TGTGCCAGCAGCTTAGCCACCAGGGGCGCGTCCTACAATGAGCAGTTCTTC. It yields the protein CASSLATRGASYNEQFF.

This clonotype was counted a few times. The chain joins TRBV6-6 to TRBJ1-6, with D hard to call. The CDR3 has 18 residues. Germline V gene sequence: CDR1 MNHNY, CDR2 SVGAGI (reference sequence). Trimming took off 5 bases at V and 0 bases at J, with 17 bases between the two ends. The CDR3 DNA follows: TGTGCCAGCAGTGAAGCCGAAGGCTTCACCTCCTATAATTCACCCCTCCACTTT. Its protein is CASSEAEGFTSYNSPLHF.

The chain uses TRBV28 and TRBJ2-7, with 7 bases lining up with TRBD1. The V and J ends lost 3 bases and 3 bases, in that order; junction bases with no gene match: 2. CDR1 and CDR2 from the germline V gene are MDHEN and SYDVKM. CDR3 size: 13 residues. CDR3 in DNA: TGTGCCAGCAGTTTTACAGGGGACTACGAGCAGTACGTC. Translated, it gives CASSFTGDYEQYV.

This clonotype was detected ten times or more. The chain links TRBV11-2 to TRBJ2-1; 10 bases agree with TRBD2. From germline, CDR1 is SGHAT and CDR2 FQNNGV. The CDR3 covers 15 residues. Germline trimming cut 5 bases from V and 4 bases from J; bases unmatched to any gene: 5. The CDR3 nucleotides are TGTGCCAGCAGCCAAATAGCGGGGGGATACAATGAGCAGTTCTTC. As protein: CASSQIAGGYNEQFF.

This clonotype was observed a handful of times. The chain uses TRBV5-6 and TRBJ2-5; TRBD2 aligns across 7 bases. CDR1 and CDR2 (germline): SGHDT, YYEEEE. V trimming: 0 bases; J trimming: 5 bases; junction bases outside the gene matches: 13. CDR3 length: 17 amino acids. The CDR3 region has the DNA TGTGCCAGCAGCTTGGTGCTAGCGGAGGGGTCGGGGGAGACCCAGTACTTC. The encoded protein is CASSLVLAEGSGETQYF.

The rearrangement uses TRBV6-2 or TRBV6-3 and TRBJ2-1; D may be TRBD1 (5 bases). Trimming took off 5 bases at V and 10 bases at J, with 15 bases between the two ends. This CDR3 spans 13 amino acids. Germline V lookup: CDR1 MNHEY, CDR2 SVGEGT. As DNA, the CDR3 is TGTGCCAGCAGTGACAACCCGTACAGGGAGCAGTTCTTC. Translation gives CASSDNPYREQFF.

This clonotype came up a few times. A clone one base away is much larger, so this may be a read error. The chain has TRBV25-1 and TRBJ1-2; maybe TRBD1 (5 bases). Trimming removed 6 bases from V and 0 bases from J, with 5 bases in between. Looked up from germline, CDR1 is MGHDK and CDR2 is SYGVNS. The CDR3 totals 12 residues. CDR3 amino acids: CASRTANYGYTF. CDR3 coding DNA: TGTGCCAGCAGGACAGCTAACTATGGCTACACCTTC.

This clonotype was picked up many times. The DNA of the CDR3 is TGTGCCAGCAGCTTACTCCGTCAAGAGACCCAGTACTTC. It specifies CASSLLRQETQYF. The chain joins TRBV28 to TRBJ2-5; D ambiguous. The CDR3 extends over 13 amino acids. Between the trimmed V and J ends, which lost 6 bases and 2 bases, there was a span of 10 bases. Germline assignment: CDR1 MDHEN and CDR2 SYDVKM.

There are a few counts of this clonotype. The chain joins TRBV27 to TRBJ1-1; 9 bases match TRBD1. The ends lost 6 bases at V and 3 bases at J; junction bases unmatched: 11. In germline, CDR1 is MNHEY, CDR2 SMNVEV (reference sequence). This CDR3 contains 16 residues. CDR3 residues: CASSSIPGQGYTEAFF. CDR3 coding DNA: TGTGCCAGCAGCTCAATCCCGGGACAGGGCTACACTGAAGCTTTCTTT.

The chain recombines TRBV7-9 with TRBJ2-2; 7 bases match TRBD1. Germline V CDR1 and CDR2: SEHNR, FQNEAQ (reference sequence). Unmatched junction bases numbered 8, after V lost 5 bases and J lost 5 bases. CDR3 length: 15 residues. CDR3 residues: CASSAYTGVTGELFF. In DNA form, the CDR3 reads TGTGCCAGCAGCGCGTACACAGGGGTAACCGGGGAGCTGTTTTTT.

CDR3 bases: TGTGCCAGCAGCTTACGTTTGGTTGGGAAGTCCTATGGCTACACCTTC. This encodes CASSLRLVGKSYGYTF. This rearrangement joins TRBV7-8 to TRBJ1-2; D gene unclear. V was trimmed by 2 bases and J by 4 bases, leaving 17 bases between them. Germline lookup yields CDR1 SGHVS and CDR2 FQNEAQ. The CDR3 consists of 16 residues.

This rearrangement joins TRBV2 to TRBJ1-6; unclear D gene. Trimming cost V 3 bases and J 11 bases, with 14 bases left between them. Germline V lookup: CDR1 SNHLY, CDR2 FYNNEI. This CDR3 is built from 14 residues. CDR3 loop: CASSEMEVNPPLHF. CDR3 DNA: TGTGCCAGCAGTGAGATGGAAGTTAACCCACCCCTCCACTTT.

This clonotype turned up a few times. The CDR3 reads CASSVGGGRGYTF. The CDR3 bases are TGTGCCAGCAGCGTAGGAGGGGGCCGGGGCTACACCTTC. The V and J genes are TRBV9 and TRBJ1-2; 7 nucleotides agree with TRBD1. The germline gives CDR1 SGDLS, CDR2 YYNGEE. V shed 0 bases, J shed 8 bases, and the junction held 4 bases outside the gene matches. The length of the CDR3 is 13 residues.

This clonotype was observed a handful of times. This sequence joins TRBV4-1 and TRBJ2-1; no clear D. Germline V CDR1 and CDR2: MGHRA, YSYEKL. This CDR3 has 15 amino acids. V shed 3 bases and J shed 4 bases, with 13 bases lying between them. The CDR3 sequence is CASSQLPTDYNEQFF. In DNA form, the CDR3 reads TGCGCCAGCAGCCAGCTACCAACAGATTACAATGAGCAGTTCTTC.

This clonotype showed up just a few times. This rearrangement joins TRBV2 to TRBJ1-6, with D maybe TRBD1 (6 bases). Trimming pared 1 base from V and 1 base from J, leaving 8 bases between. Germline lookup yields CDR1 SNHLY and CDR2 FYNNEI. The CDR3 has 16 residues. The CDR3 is CASSEGGGSYNSPLHF. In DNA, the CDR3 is TGTGCCAGCAGTGAAGGAGGGGGTTCCTATAATTCACCCCTCCACTTT.